This T cell receptor (beta chain) originates from a study of blood T cells in healthy people across ages. With a J-beta primer mix and a sample-barcoded 5' primer, a second PCR ran 7 to 11 cycles. Researchers report that a template-switch adaptor with 12 random nucleotides tagged each cDNA molecule. MiXCR, run by TCRdb on the 5' RACE reads, gives a single entry per CDR3 protein. The table lists roughly 2 million distinct CDR3 sequences, roughly 49% of them singletons. Trimming pared 4 bases from V and 7 bases from J, leaving 13 bases between. In germline, CDR1 is DFQATT, CDR2 SNEGSKA (reference sequence). This CDR3 spans 12 amino acids. Each sample gave at least 7 million isolated PBMCs.

Sequenced sample: blood. The receptor was derived from a middle-aged woman in good health. The chain has TRBV20-1 and TRBJ2-5; D remains ambiguous. CDR3 coding DNA: TGCAGTGCTAAAACCCAACTCGGGACCCAGTACTTC. It is translated as CSAKTQLGTQYF.